This TCR beta chain derives from a study of CD8 T cells in ankylosing spondylitis. General study points: Relatively scarce in peripheral blood, disease-linked clones were CD8+.

The sample holds a few counts of this clonotype. Its antigen is not known. Quantitative 5'-RACE with molecular barcodes generated TCR beta libraries. TCRdb re-called the 5' RACE reads with MiXCR, one entry per CDR3 protein. There are approximately 340,000 distinct CDR3 sequences in the sample; approximately 14% occur only once, and around 0.99% lies in the top ten. The CDR3 loop spans 15 amino acids. V lost 5 bases, J lost 1 base, and 8 bases stayed unmatched. Germline CDR1 reads SGHDT; CDR2 reads YYEEEE. The V gene is TRBV5-6, the J gene TRBJ1-1; 7 positions match TRBD1. The receptor comes from a male donor with ankylosing spondylitis or in good health (not recorded which). The specimen was blood, either unsorted or a sorted T cell fraction (not recorded which). The CDR3 nucleotides read TGTGCCAGCAGACTGACAGGGAGAACGAACACTGAAGCTTTCTTT. As protein: CASRLTGRTNTEAFF.